This T cell receptor beta chain was obtained from a study of shared clonotypes between healthy human individuals. Negatively enriched CD4+ T cells were divided by CD45RA into naive and memory. Concerning this clone: Its antigen is unknown.

Trimming took 0 bases from V and 3 from J; bases not matched to a gene: 8. Looked up from germline, CDR1 is SGDLS and CDR2 is YYNGEE. CDR3 length: 17 amino acids. Libraries were prepared by immunoSEQ multiplex PCR; TCRdb keeps only in-frame clonotypes and omits some of them. There are under 1,900,000 clones in the sample; less than 99% occur only once, and around 0.33% lies in the top ten. Study-level findings and limits: Clonotypes that were shared across four donors made up around 5% of naive CD4 clonotypes.

What was sequenced was naive CD4+ T cells sorted from blood. Indicated subset: CD45RA+ positively selected. The sequence came from a man under 40 in good health. The V gene is TRBV9, the J gene TRBJ2-7; 11 bases line up with TRBD2. The CDR3 here is CASSVAVAGGPGYEQYF. The DNA of the CDR3 is TGTGCCAGCAGCGTAGCGGTAGCGGGAGGGCCGGGCTACGAGCAGTACTTC.